What follows is one T cell receptor beta chain and its context. Its antigen is currently not known. The sample holds no much larger clone one base away, and base qualities are not on file. TCR CDR3 regions were amplified from genomic DNA by multiplex PCR using the deep immunoSEQ assay. Genomic DNA extracted from each cell subset was distributed evenly over all wells of several immunoSEQ 96-well plates, and each plate served as one replicate. For sorted subsets, roughly 200 ng of genomic DNA, equivalent to some 33,000 T cell genomes, went into each replicate PCR. Purified libraries were quantified with a Qubit 3.0 fluorometer, sized on a Bioanalyzer 2100, and re-quantified with the KAPA Library Quantification kit. Every immunoSEQ 96-well plate was sequenced on a dedicated single-read 150-cycle Illumina NextSeq 550 flow cell. The original methods were these. Because the immunoSEQ output included only junctional sequences and no quality scores, the filtering could not be the same as the filtering used for full-length reads. Sequences were annotated with PyIR, a Python wrapper for IgBLAST v1.9, and V/J genes and CDR3 were assigned using IMGT germline references. Any read was removed if the V/J assignment was weak (E-value above 1e-6), the CDR3 was missing, or the read contained stop codons, out-of-frame junctions, or ambiguous translated residues. V3J clonotypes were defined as sequences sharing the same inferred V gene, J gene, and CDR3 amino acid sequence. Percentage overlap between repertoires was calculated by dividing the number of shared unique clonotypes by the size of the smaller repertoire. Three approaches were used to assess repertoire richness: RTK rarefaction, the Chao1 estimator, and Recon v2.1 estimates of unobserved clonotypes. Generation probabilities were computed with OLGA for all TCRbeta clonotypes obtained by the gDNA method from a few donors. The clones in this table, taken by TCRdb from immuneACCESS, are in-frame only. Not every clone is retained; where verified, under half of the shortfall comes from an unresolved V gene, and the cause of the rest is unknown. V, J and clone size were drawn from that table, and D and trimming were deduced from the DNA. This sample lists roughly 2,500,000 clones; roughly 93% were detected once. In total, the top ten clones hold about 0.34% of the sample.

The donors were healthy, HIV-negative adults who had no recently reported acute infections or vaccinations. All donors were Caucasian adults living in Nashville, Tennessee, USA. Magnetic negative selection was used to enrich CD4+ T cells, after which naive cells were positively selected on CD45RA and the negative fraction became the memory subset. Blood was collected by leukapheresis, and PBMCs were isolated by Ficoll-Histopaque density gradient centrifugation and then cryopreserved in liquid nitrogen vapor phase. Analytical flow cytometry was used to check the purity and quantity of each magnetically sorted T cell population. From each sorted fraction, genomic DNA was isolated and quantified by UV absorbance on a Nanodrop 2000c. Taken from cysteine to phenylalanine, the CDR3 has 14 residues. The only DNA kept is the CDR3, 42 bases in frame from the first base. The V and J ends are trimmed by 2 bases and 5 bases, leaving 12 bases between them. The germline V gene sets CDR1 to MNHEY and CDR2 to SVGAGI.

The record originates from a study of shared clonotypes between healthy human individuals (dated by TCRdb to the early 2020s). Study-wide context: The cohort comprised a couple of women and a few men aged 18 to 49 years. For each donor, CD4 naive and CD4 memory were each given three plates, CD8 naive was given two plates, and CD8 memory was given one plate. The study deeply sequenced blood TCR repertoires of five healthy adults to estimate repertoire size and the extent of clonotype sharing between individuals. To increase sequencing depth and limit assay-specific biases, TCR repertoire library preparation and sequencing were carried out by different laboratories using diverse techniques. Per donor, leukapheresis produced somewhere between about 0.85 and 9.5 billion PBMCs. The paper's findings and limits, for the study overall: Sampling was restricted to blood, and TCR repertoires in tissue are likely to differ from TCR repertoires in blood. The small number of donors limited the genetic and exposure-history diversity represented. Approximately 5% of naive CD4, around 3.5% of naive CD8, 2.3% of memory CD4, and over 0.35% of memory CD8 clonotypes were shared across several donors. Even with the large sequencing depth, rarefaction of the sorted-subset datasets indicated that sequencing was incomplete. Naive subsets generally had larger estimated clonotype richness than memory subsets. Compared with non-shared clonotypes, clonotypes shared by all four sorted-subset donors had higher generation probabilities. Based on pairwise subsampling, the degree of clonotype sharing among donors was expected to be affected by sequencing depth.

Sequenced: naive CD4+ T cells from PBMCs. The sample's cell subset or site, from its label and the paper: CD45RA+ positively selected. The chain is assembled from TRBV6-5 and TRBJ1-2; the best D guess is TRBD1, with 6 bases matching. The receptor was derived from a man aged 18 to 29 in good health. Some clones in this sample may be carry-over from other donors' samples. The nucleotides are TGTGCCAGCAGTTACAGGGGGTGGGGGTATGGCTACACCTTC. This codes for CASSYRGWGYGYTF.